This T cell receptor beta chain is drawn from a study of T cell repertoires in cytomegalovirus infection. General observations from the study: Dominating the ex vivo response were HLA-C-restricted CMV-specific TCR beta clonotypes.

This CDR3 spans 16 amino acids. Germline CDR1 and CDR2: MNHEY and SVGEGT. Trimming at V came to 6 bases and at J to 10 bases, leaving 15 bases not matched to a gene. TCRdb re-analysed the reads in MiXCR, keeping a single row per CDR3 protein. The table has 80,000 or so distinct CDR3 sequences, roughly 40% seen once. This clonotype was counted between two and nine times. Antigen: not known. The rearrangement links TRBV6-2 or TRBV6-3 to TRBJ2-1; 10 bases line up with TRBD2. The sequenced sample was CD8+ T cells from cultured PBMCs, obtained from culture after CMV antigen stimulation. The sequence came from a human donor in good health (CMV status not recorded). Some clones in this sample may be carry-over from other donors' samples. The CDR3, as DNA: TGTGCCAGCAGACTCATAACGAGCGGGGGGGCATACGAGCAGTTCTTC. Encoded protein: CASRLITSGGAYEQFF.